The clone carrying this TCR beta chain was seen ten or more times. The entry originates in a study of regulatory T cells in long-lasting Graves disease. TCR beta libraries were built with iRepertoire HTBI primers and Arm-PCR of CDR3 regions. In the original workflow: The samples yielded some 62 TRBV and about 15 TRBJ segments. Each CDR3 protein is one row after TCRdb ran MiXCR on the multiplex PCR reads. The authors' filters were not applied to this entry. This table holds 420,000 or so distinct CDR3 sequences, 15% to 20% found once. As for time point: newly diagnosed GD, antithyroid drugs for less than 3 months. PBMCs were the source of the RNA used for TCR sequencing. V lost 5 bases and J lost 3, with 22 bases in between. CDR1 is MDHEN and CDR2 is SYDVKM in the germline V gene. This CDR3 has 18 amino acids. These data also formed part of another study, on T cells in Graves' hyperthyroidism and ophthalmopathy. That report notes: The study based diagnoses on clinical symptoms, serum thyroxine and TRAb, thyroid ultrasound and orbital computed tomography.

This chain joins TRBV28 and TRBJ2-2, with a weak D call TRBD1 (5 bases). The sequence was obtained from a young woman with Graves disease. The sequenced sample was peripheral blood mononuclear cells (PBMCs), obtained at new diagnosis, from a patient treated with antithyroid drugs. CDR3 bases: TGTGCCAGCAGTCCCCCCATCTACAGGAAACGGGACACCGGGGAGCTGTTTTTT. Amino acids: CASSPPIYRKRDTGELFF.